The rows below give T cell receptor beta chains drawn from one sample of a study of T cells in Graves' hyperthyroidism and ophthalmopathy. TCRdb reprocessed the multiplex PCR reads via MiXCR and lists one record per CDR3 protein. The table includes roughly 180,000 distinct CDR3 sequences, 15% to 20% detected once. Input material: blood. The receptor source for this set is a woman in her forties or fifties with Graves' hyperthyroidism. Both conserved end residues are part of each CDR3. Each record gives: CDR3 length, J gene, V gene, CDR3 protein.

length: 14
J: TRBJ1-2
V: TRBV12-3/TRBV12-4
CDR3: CASLNRDRTSGYTF

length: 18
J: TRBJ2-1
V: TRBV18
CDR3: CASSSHGPQRGGGNEQFF

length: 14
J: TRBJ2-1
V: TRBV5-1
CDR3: CASSLMILGDEQFF

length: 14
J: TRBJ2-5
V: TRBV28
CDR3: CASSLSQGQETQYF

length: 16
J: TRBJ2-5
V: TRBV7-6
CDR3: CASSPGLAGGEETQYF

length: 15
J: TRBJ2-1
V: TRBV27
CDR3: CASSLFRGDYNEQFF

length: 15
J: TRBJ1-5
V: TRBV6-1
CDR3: CASSRQGAGNQPQHF

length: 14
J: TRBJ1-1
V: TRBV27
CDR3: CASSFHRGITEAFF

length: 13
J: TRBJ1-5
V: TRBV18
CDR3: CASSPGFNQPQHF

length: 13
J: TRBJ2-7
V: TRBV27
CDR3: CASRATVSYEQYF

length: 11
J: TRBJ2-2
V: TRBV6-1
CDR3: CASSRTGELFF

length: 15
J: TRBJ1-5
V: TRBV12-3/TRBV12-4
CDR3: CASSLSRNRNQPQHF

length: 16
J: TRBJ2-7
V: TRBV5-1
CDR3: CASSYGTAPSSYEQYF

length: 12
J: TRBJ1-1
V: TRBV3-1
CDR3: CASSQGITEAFF

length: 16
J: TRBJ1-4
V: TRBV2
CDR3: CASSLLTGGVNEKLFF

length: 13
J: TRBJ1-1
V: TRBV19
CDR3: CASAYYRDTEAFF

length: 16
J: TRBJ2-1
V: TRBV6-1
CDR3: CASSDLAGKTYNEQFF

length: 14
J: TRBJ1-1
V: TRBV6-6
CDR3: CASSYSRGGTEAFF

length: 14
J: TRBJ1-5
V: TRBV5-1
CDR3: CASSLLPDYQPQHF

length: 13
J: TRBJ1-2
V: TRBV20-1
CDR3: CSARVRHGGGYTF

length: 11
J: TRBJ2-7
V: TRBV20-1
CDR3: CSARNGYEQYF

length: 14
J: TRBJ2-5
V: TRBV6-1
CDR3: CASTRDPGVETQYF

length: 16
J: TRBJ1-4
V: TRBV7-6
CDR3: CASSLVGRTGGGKLFF

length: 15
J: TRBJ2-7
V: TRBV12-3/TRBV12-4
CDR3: CASSFASGSRHEQYF

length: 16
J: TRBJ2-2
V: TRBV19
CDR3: CASLDGTGGNTGELFF

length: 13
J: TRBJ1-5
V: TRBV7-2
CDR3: CASSLDGNQPQHF

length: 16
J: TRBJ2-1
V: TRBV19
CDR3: CASSILGPARGNEQFF

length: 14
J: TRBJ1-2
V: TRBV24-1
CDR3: CATSDSRTGYGYTF